This entry is about one TCR beta chain. Its target is unknown. The missing CDR3 end, 3 residues past where the read stops, is filled in from the germline J gene. CDR1 DFQATT and CDR2 SNEGSKA come from the germline V gene (reference sequence). The V and J ends lost 6 bases and 3 bases, in that order; junction bases with no gene match: 14. The CDR3 sequence is 16 residues long. The data stem from a study of T cells in women clearing cervical HPV infection. On the study more broadly: Cases were women with histologically confirmed HPV16-related CIN3 or worse, including a couple of invasive cancers.

Study-wide points: Repertoire richness, not evenness, was significantly elevated in CIN3+ cases versus controls.

Data came from immunoSEQ multiplex PCR; TCRdb stores just in-frame clones and leaves some out. In total, the table holds roughly 35,000 clones. HPV was found by MY09/MY11 PCR and dot-blot genotyping. The gene calls are TRBV20-1 and TRBJ2-3; 8 nucleotides align to TRBD1. The source is a woman aged 18-69 years with a cervical HPV16 infection that either progressed to CIN3+ or cleared (not recorded which). Input material: blood buffy coat. CDR3 sequence: CSASRGMDRATDTQYF. The DNA read from the CDR3 is TGCAGTGCCTCTAGGGGTATGGACAGGGCGACAGATACG.